This TCR beta chain was found in a study of T cell clonality in common variable immunodeficiency. Notes on the study in general: In common variable immunodeficiency, TCR beta chains reportedly carried fewer deletions and N-nucleotide insertions. Compared with controls, CVID subjects had fewer shared TCRbeta clones.

The method was immunoSEQ multiplex PCR; TCRdb's version includes in-frame clones alone and lacks a portion of them. The sample contains around 42,000 clones, none occurring once; roughly 6% lies in the top ten. CDR1 LNHDA and CDR2 SQIVND come from the germline V gene (reference sequence). The CDR3 is 14 residues long. Unmatched junction bases numbered 5, after V lost 5 bases and J lost 6 bases. With regard to this clone: Its antigen remains unidentified. The CDR3 end is not reached by the read, which stops 3 residues before it; the germline J gene fills it in.

This receptor was taken from a human donor with common variable immunodeficiency. This chain links TRBV19 with TRBJ2-1, with 9 positions matching TRBD1. Sequencing was done on a sample of peripheral blood mononuclear cells. CDR3 amino acids: CASSSGQGSNEQFF. The DNA read from the CDR3 is TGTGCCAGTAGTTCCGGACAGGGGAGCAATGAG.